The 10 T cell receptor beta chains reported below all come from one sample, sequenced in a study of shared T cell receptors in the human thymus. Clones were read by immunoSEQ multiplex PCR, and TCRdb kept only the in-frame ones, dropping some. The repertoire holds approximately 760,000 clones, with approximately 83% as singletons. A further study also used this sample, focusing on human thymus T cells.

Sequences were obtained from thymocytes. Source of these receptors: a girl under two years old with a congenital heart defect.

This clone was seen only once. The chain recombines TRBV25-1 with TRBJ1-2; D might be TRBD1 (6 bases). This CDR3 comprises 10 residues. The germline V gene encodes CDR1 MGHDK and CDR2 SYGVNS. V lost 10 bases, J lost 8 bases, and 11 bases lay in between. CDR3 protein: CATSGDGYTF. The CDR3 DNA follows: TGTGCCACCTCAGGGGACGGCTACACCTTC.

This clone was detected only a few times. The chain links TRBV6-1 to TRBJ2-7; TRBD1 aligns across 8 bases. The CDR3 covers 14 residues. CDR1 MNHNS and CDR2 SASEGT come from the germline V gene. V lost 7 bases, J lost 4 bases, and 9 bases stayed unmatched. CDR3 in DNA: TGTGCCAGCACCCAAGGACAGGGTCTGTACGAGCAGTACTTC. This sequence encodes CASTQGQGLYEQYF.

The table lists this clone with a count of one. The chain has TRBV4-1 and TRBJ2-1, with 8 bases identical to TRBD1. Germline V CDR1 and CDR2: MGHRA, YSYEKL. V lost 1 base and J lost 6; bases outside the gene matches: 8. The CDR3 is made up of 16 amino acids. The CDR3 region is CASSQGTGYGGNEQFF. For the CDR3, the DNA is TGCGCCAGCAGCCAAGGGACAGGGTATGGCGGCAATGAGCAGTTCTTC.

The chain uses TRBV7-7 and TRBJ1-1; 7 positions agree with TRBD1. V lost 8 bases, J lost 7 bases, and 13 bases stayed unmatched. Germline V CDR1 and CDR2: SSHAT, FNYEAQ (reference sequence). This CDR3 has 14 amino acids. DNA for the CDR3: TGTGCCAGCCCGATCAGGGGGGCGATGGGTGAAGCTTTCTTT. It codes for CASPIRGAMGEAFF.

The V call is TRBV5-5, the J call TRBJ2-6, with a weak D call TRBD2 (6 bases). The CDR3 has 19 residues. With 4 bases removed from V and 3 bases from J, the gap between germline ends came to 23 bases. Looked up from germline, CDR1 is SGHKS and CDR2 is YYEKEE (reference sequence). The CDR3 DNA reads TGTGCCAGCAGCCGGCCCCCCCCTCCGGGGGTGGTTGGGGCCAACGTCCTGACTTTC. Its translation is CASSRPPPPGVVGANVLTF.

V is TRBV6-5 and J is TRBJ1-1, with TRBD1 as a possible D gene (6 bases). This CDR3 is built from 14 residues. The V end lost 6 bases, the J end lost 0 bases, and 11 bases lay between the germline ends. Germline V gene data show CDR1 as MNHEY and CDR2 as SVGAGI. CDR3 in DNA: TGTGCCAGCAGACGGGGGGCCATGAACACTGAAGCTTTCTTT. As protein: CASRRGAMNTEAFF.

This chain uses TRBV15 with TRBJ1-4, with D possibly being TRBD1 (5 bases). CDR1 LNHNV and CDR2 YYDKDF come from the germline V gene (reference sequence). Trimming stripped 5 bases from V and 4 bases from J, with 17 bases between. The CDR3 totals 16 residues. The CDR3 is CATSVGGVVGNEKLFF. The CDR3 DNA follows: TGTGCCACCAGCGTAGGAGGGGTAGTGGGTAATGAAAAACTGTTTTTT.

Points on this clone: A read error may account for a junction end that differs from germline. This chain joins TRBV29-1 and TRBJ2-2; 7 nucleotides match TRBD2. Germline V gives CDR1 SQVTM, CDR2 ANQGSEA. CDR3 length equals 15 residues. The CDR3 bases are TGCAGCGTTGTGCTTGAGGGAGGGAACCCCGGGGAGCTGTTTTTT. Amino acid sequence: CSVVLEGGNPGELFF.

This chain links TRBV11-2 with TRBJ1-2, with 11 nucleotides matching TRBD1. Germline V gene sequence: CDR1 SGHAT, CDR2 FQNNGV. Trimming took 5 bases from V and 6 from J; bases not matched to a gene: 5. This CDR3 has 14 residues. CDR3 residues: CASSPRDRGDGYTF. The CDR3 nucleotides are TGTGCCAGCAGCCCCCGGGACAGGGGGGATGGCTACACCTTC. The full variable domain, its missing parts supplied by reference TRBV11-2 and TRBJ1-2, is EAGVAQSPRYKIIEKRQSVAFWCNPISGHATLYWYQQILGQGPKLLIQFQNNGVVDDSQLPKDRFSAERLKGVDSTLKIQPAKLEDSAVYLCASSPRDRGDGYTFGSGTRLTVV.

The chain carries TRBV28 and TRBJ2-7, with D possibly being TRBD2 (6 bases). The germline V gene has CDR1 MDHEN and CDR2 SYDVKM. The CDR3 has 16 amino acids. Between the trimmed V and J ends, which lost 3 bases and 4 bases, there was a span of 19 bases. The chain's CDR3 is CASSFGAAGLFYEQYF. As DNA, the CDR3 is TGTGCCAGCAGTTTCGGGGCAGCGGGTCTTTTTTACGAGCAGTACTTC.